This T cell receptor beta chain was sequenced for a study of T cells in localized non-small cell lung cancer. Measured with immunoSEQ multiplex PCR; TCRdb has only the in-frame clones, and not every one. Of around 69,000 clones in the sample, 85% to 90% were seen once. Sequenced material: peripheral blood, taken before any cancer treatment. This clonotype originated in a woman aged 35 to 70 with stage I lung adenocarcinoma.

CDR3 residues: CASRVGQFKEQFF. CDR3 bases: TGTGCCAGCAGGGTAGGACAGTTCAAAGAGCAGTTCTTC. The gene calls are TRBV6-5 and TRBJ2-1, with TRBD1 as a possible D gene (6 bases). This CDR3 has 13 residues. Trimming pared 6 bases from V and 10 bases from J, leaving 16 bases between. Germline loops: CDR1 MNHEY, CDR2 SVGAGI.